This TCR beta chain originates from a study of metastatic and nonmetastatic thyroid tumors. Study information: Repertoire comparison spanned blood and tumor or nodule tissue of malignant and benign thyroid patients. Study results and caveats: Versus benign nodules, malignant thyroid tumors reportedly had significantly higher TCR beta diversity, in blood and tumor.

Details on this clone: Its antigen remains unknown.

Trimming shortened V by 7 bases and J by 3 bases, and 7 bases separated the two germline ends. Germline-derived CDR1 and CDR2 are DFQATT and SNEGSKA (reference sequence). The CDR3 covers 11 residues. Original handling: In papillary thyroid cancer, a distant-metastasis classifier was built using CDR3 differences across clinicopathological groups. TCRdb re-called the PCR reads with MiXCR. Here the V and J calls rest on TCRdb's processing, not on the authors' analysis. The sample lists roughly 20,000 clones, about a third occurring once. Prior to thyroid surgery, none of the patients had received any treatment.

The rearrangement joins TRBV20-1 to TRBJ2-1, with a weak D call TRBD1 (5 bases). The sample comprised tumor tissue. The receptor was derived from a female donor with papillary thyroid cancer or a benign thyroid nodule (not recorded which). Some clones in this sample may be carry-over from other donors' samples. CDR3 amino acids: CSGGYYNEQFF. The CDR3 DNA follows: TGCAGTGGGGGCTACTACAATGAGCAGTTCTTC.